A selection of T cell receptor beta chains follows, all from one sample in a study of glioma-infiltrating T cells after dendritic cell vaccination. Clones were read by immunoSEQ multiplex PCR, and TCRdb kept only the in-frame ones, dropping some. In the table there are approximately 92,000 clones, around 80% of which are singletons. The sequencing here drew on blood, taken after dendritic cell vaccination. These receptor sequences come from a human donor with glioblastoma. CDR3s include the opening cysteine and the closing phenylalanine or tryptophan. The D gene is left open where the match is weak. The size entry is marked missing in some rows and otherwise reads once, few, many or a size class.

abundance: few; v_gene: TRBV25-1; d_gene: .; j_gene: TRBJ1-4; CDR3aa: CASSPVTTNEKLFF; CDR3nt: TGTGCCAGCAGCCCGGTGACAACTAATGAAAAACTGTTTTTT
abundance: few; v_gene: TRBV30; d_gene: TRBD2; j_gene: TRBJ2-5; CDR3aa: CAWTGPSGGWGTQYF; CDR3nt: TGTGCCTGGACGGGCCCCTCGGGGGGTTGGGGGACCCAGTACTTC
abundance: .; v_gene: TRBV6-6; d_gene: TRBD1; j_gene: TRBJ1-2; CDR3aa: CASRTGVRVYGYTF; CDR3nt: TGTGCCAGCAGAACAGGGGTGCGGGTCTATGGCTACACCTTC
abundance: .; v_gene: TRBV5-5; d_gene: .; j_gene: TRBJ2-3; CDR3aa: CASSFQTDTQYF; CDR3nt: TGTGCCAGCAGCTTTCAAACAGATACGCAGTATTTT
abundance: few; v_gene: TRBV19; d_gene: .; j_gene: TRBJ1-5; CDR3aa: CAGKTVGGNQPQHF; CDR3nt: TGTGCCGGGAAGACAGTGGGCGGCAATCAGCCCCAGCATTTT
abundance: .; v_gene: TRBV7-3; d_gene: TRBD2; j_gene: TRBJ2-5; CDR3aa: CASSLSAGYQETQYF; CDR3nt: TGTGCCAGCAGCTTATCAGCGGGGTACCAAGAGACCCAGTACTTC
abundance: .; v_gene: TRBV20-1; d_gene: .; j_gene: TRBJ1-3; CDR3aa: CSARTGNTIYF; CDR3nt: TGCAGTGCTCGTACTGGAAACACCATATATTTT
abundance: .; v_gene: TRBV29-1; d_gene: .; j_gene: TRBJ1-3; CDR3aa: CSVEDRWAPDSGNTIYF; CDR3nt: TGCAGCGTTGAAGATCGGTGGGCCCCCGACTCTGGAAACACCATATATTTT
abundance: .; v_gene: TRBV28; d_gene: .; j_gene: TRBJ1-2; CDR3aa: CASSLDLNYGYTF; CDR3nt: TGTGCCAGCAGTTTGGACTTAAACTATGGCTACACCTTC
abundance: .; v_gene: TRBV6-6; d_gene: TRBD1; j_gene: TRBJ1-5; CDR3aa: CASRLRGRGGNQPQHF; CDR3nt: TGTGCCAGCAGACTCAGGGGGCGCGGAGGCAATCAGCCCCAGCATTTT
abundance: .; v_gene: TRBV5-1; d_gene: .; j_gene: TRBJ2-2; CDR3aa: CASSLTGWPTNTGELFF; CDR3nt: TGCGCCAGCAGCTTGACCGGATGGCCGACAAACACCGGGGAGCTGTTTTTT
abundance: .; v_gene: TRBV19; d_gene: .; j_gene: TRBJ2-5; CDR3aa: CASSTSRRGAIQETQYF; CDR3nt: TGTGCCAGTAGTACCAGTCGGAGGGGCGCAATCCAAGAGACCCAGTACTTC
abundance: .; v_gene: TRBV2; d_gene: .; j_gene: TRBJ2-7; CDR3aa: CASRVAPFVGLGYEQYF; CDR3nt: TGTGCCAGCAGAGTGGCCCCCTTCGTAGGACTGGGATACGAGCAGTACTTC
abundance: .; v_gene: TRBV6-6; d_gene: .; j_gene: TRBJ1-5; CDR3aa: CATRGGKGDFQPQHF; CDR3nt: TGTGCCACGAGGGGGGGGAAGGGGGACTTTCAGCCCCAGCATTTT
abundance: .; v_gene: TRBV4-1; d_gene: .; j_gene: TRBJ1-5; CDR3aa: CASSQLTVVNQPQHF; CDR3nt: TGCGCCAGCAGCCAATTAACAGTCGTTAATCAGCCCCAGCATTTT
abundance: .; v_gene: TRBV28; d_gene: TRBD1; j_gene: TRBJ2-6; CDR3aa: CASNWDRRHSGANVLTF; CDR3nt: TGTGCCAGCAATTGGGACAGGCGGCACTCTGGGGCCAACGTCCTGACTTTC
abundance: .; v_gene: TRBV5-6; d_gene: TRBD2; j_gene: TRBJ2-7; CDR3aa: CASSQRLAGSYLDYEQYF; CDR3nt: TGTGCCAGCAGCCAGCGACTAGCGGGGAGCTACCTGGACTACGAGCAGTACTTC
abundance: .; v_gene: TRBV4-2; d_gene: .; j_gene: TRBJ2-2; CDR3aa: CASSDPPGGTNTGELFF; CDR3nt: TGTGCCAGCAGCGACCCCCCGGGGGGCACGAACACCGGGGAGCTGTTTTTT
abundance: .; v_gene: TRBV5-1; d_gene: .; j_gene: TRBJ2-7; CDR3aa: CASSGVAYEQYF; CDR3nt: TGCGCCAGCAGCGGCGTAGCCTACGAGCAGTACTTC
abundance: once; v_gene: TRBV7-9; d_gene: TRBD1; j_gene: TRBJ2-5; CDR3aa: CASSLSGQGYQETQYF; CDR3nt: TGTGCCAGCAGCTTATCTGGACAGGGGTACCAAGAGACCCAGTACTTC
abundance: .; v_gene: TRBV30; d_gene: TRBD1; j_gene: TRBJ2-1; CDR3aa: CAWSTGGWEQFF; CDR3nt: TGTGCCTGGAGTACAGGGGGCTGGGAGCAGTTCTTC
abundance: once; v_gene: TRBV27; d_gene: TRBD1; j_gene: TRBJ2-7; CDR3aa: CASSPWGTGGYEQYF; CDR3nt: TGTGCCAGCAGTCCTTGGGGGACAGGGGGCTACGAGCAGTACTTC
abundance: .; v_gene: TRBV5-1; d_gene: .; j_gene: TRBJ1-1; CDR3aa: CASSPVVGTEAFF; CDR3nt: TGCGCCAGCAGCCCCGTAGTCGGTACTGAAGCTTTCTTT
abundance: .; v_gene: TRBV19; d_gene: TRBD1; j_gene: TRBJ1-5; CDR3aa: CASSVSTGGVSNQPQHF; CDR3nt: TGTGCCAGTAGTGTGTCTACAGGGGGCGTGAGCAATCAGCCCCAGCATTTT
abundance: .; v_gene: TRBV30; d_gene: .; j_gene: TRBJ1-5; CDR3aa: CAWSNRVDQPQHF; CDR3nt: TGTGCCTGGAGTAACAGGGTGGATCAGCCCCAGCATTTT
abundance: .; v_gene: TRBV5-1; d_gene: TRBD1; j_gene: TRBJ1-1; CDR3aa: CASSLVVGQGGGNTEAFF; CDR3nt: TGCGCCAGCAGCTTGGTTGTAGGACAGGGAGGTGGAAACACTGAAGCTTTCTTT
abundance: .; v_gene: TRBV6-5; d_gene: .; j_gene: TRBJ2-3; CDR3aa: CASSYSVAPDTQYF; CDR3nt: TGTGCCAGCAGTTACTCGGTGGCCCCAGATACGCAGTATTTT
abundance: .; v_gene: TRBV19; d_gene: TRBD1; j_gene: TRBJ1-5; CDR3aa: CASIPGQGGNQPQHF; CDR3nt: TGTGCCAGTATCCCAGGGCAGGGGGGAAATCAGCCCCAGCATTTT
abundance: .; v_gene: TRBV5-4; d_gene: TRBD1; j_gene: TRBJ2-5; CDR3aa: CASSLPSGTAQETQYF; CDR3nt: TGTGCCAGCAGCTTGCCGTCCGGGACAGCCCAAGAGACCCAGTACTTC
abundance: .; v_gene: TRBV10-1; d_gene: TRBD1; j_gene: TRBJ2-2; CDR3aa: CASSFGQGNTGELFF; CDR3nt: TGCGCCAGCAGTTTTGGACAGGGGAACACCGGGGAGCTGTTTTTT
abundance: .; v_gene: TRBV7-9; d_gene: .; j_gene: TRBJ1-1; CDR3aa: CASGVSRGRSSSEAFF; CDR3nt: TGTGCCAGCGGCGTTAGCCGGGGAAGGTCCTCCTCTGAAGCTTTCTTT
abundance: .; v_gene: TRBV5-4; d_gene: .; j_gene: TRBJ2-7; CDR3aa: CASSFGTFHEQYF; CDR3nt: TGTGCCAGCAGCTTCGGGACTTTTCACGAGCAGTACTTC
abundance: .; v_gene: TRBV25-1; d_gene: TRBD1; j_gene: TRBJ1-1; CDR3aa: CASSEKSGGNTEAFF; CDR3nt: TGTGCCAGCAGTGAAAAGTCAGGGGGAAACACTGAAGCTTTCTTT
abundance: once; v_gene: TRBV27; d_gene: TRBD2; j_gene: TRBJ2-7; CDR3aa: CASSLASGRHEQYF; CDR3nt: TGTGCCAGCAGTTTAGCTAGCGGGAGACACGAGCAGTACTTC
abundance: .; v_gene: TRBV5-1; d_gene: .; j_gene: TRBJ2-3; CDR3aa: CASSLGGSTSTDTQYF; CDR3nt: TGCGCCAGCAGCTTGGGGGGCAGTACTAGCACAGATACGCAGTATTTT
abundance: once; v_gene: TRBV5-4; d_gene: .; j_gene: TRBJ2-3; CDR3aa: CASSLRSGADTQYF; CDR3nt: TGTGCCAGCAGCTTGAGGAGTGGAGCAGATACGCAGTATTTT
abundance: .; v_gene: TRBV6-5; d_gene: .; j_gene: TRBJ1-1; CDR3aa: CASSYSRDLNTEAFF; CDR3nt: TGTGCCAGCAGTTACTCACGGGACTTGAACACTGAAGCTTTCTTT
abundance: .; v_gene: TRBV19; d_gene: .; j_gene: TRBJ1-3; CDR3aa: CASGTGNSGNTIYF; CDR3nt: TGTGCCAGTGGAACAGGAAACTCTGGAAACACCATATATTTT
abundance: .; v_gene: TRBV5-8; d_gene: .; j_gene: TRBJ1-4; CDR3aa: CASSLVLTANAGEKLFF; CDR3nt: TGTGCCAGCAGCTTGGTGTTGACAGCCAACGCAGGGGAAAAACTGTTTTTT
abundance: .; v_gene: TRBV29-1; d_gene: .; j_gene: TRBJ1-2; CDR3aa: CSVDLQTYGYTF; CDR3nt: TGCAGCGTTGATTTACAGACGTATGGCTACACCTTC
abundance: .; v_gene: TRBV6-4; d_gene: .; j_gene: TRBJ1-1; CDR3aa: CASSLPTADKMNTEAFF; CDR3nt: TGTGCCAGCAGTCTGCCCACGGCGGACAAAATGAACACTGAAGCTTTCTTT